Listed here are 15 T cell receptor beta chains from one sample, sequenced in a study of shared clonotypes between healthy human individuals. It was CD45RO-negative cells, positively selected for CCR7, that made up naive CD8 cells, with terminally differentiated effector memory CD45RA+ cells excluded. Libraries were prepared by immunoSEQ multiplex PCR; TCRdb keeps only in-frame clonotypes and omits some of them. Of approximately 650,000 clones listed, just under 97% are singletons. Material: naive CD8+ T cells sorted from blood. These receptors were obtained from a woman aged 30 to 39 in good health.

CDR3 DNA sequence: TGCAGTGCTAGGCTCGGGTTTGAGCAGTACTTC. It encodes CSARLGFEQYF. The V gene is TRBV20-1, the J gene TRBJ2-7; D remains unclear. The CDR3 has 11 amino acids. Trimming took off 3 bases at V and 7 bases at J, with 10 bases between the two ends. In germline, CDR1 is DFQATT, CDR2 SNEGSKA (reference sequence).

The CDR3 DNA reads as TGTGCCAGCAGTACCCTAGCGGGAGAAGAGACCCAGTACTTC. It is translated as CASSTLAGEETQYF. The rearrangement uses TRBV28 and TRBJ2-5; 10 nucleotides line up with TRBD2. Looked up from germline, CDR1 is MDHEN and CDR2 is SYDVKM. The length of the CDR3 is 14 residues. The trim removed 5 bases at V and 3 bases at J, leaving 3 bases unmatched.

A note on this clone: Other DNA sequences in this specimen translate into the identical CDR3. The chain recombines TRBV28 with TRBJ1-1; 9 nucleotides agree with TRBD1. CDR3 length: 13 residues. V lost 3 bases and J lost 4; bases outside the gene matches: 0. From germline, CDR1 is MDHEN and CDR2 SYDVKM. The CDR3 nucleotides are TGTGCCAGCAGTTTGACAGGGGGCACTGAAGCTTTCTTT. This translates into CASSLTGGTEAFF.

The chain links TRBV4-1 to TRBJ2-2; 9 bases map to TRBD1. V shed 4 bases and J 1 base; nucleotides not matched to a gene: 7. The CDR3 totals 17 residues. Germline-derived CDR1 and CDR2 are MGHRA and YSYEKL. Here the CDR3 reads CASSPRGGQGNTGELFF. The CDR3 coding sequence is TGCGCCAGCAGCCCCCGAGGGGGACAGGGGAACACCGGGGAGCTGTTTTTT.

The chain has TRBV28 and TRBJ2-7; the match to TRBD2 covers 9 bases. The CDR3 spans 13 residues. J lost 6 bases, V lost 2 bases, and 2 bases had no gene match. The germline gives CDR1 MDHEN, CDR2 SYDVKM. The CDR3: CASSLKLAGEQYF. The DNA for the CDR3 is TGTGCCAGCAGTTTAAAACTAGCGGGCGAGCAGTACTTC.

The V gene is TRBV6-5, the J gene TRBJ2-5; D might be TRBD2 (5 bases). CDR1 and CDR2 (germline): MNHEY, SVGAGI. The CDR3 covers 15 residues. The V end was cut by 0 bases, the J end by 1 base, with 9 bases between. The CDR3 region has the DNA TGTGCCAGCAGTTACTCCCCACTAGGCCAAGAGACCCAGTACTTC. Its translation is CASSYSPLGQETQYF.

This clone was observed a single time. Its ends do not fully match the called genes, so a read error is possible. This chain uses TRBV4-1 with TRBJ2-7; no firm D call. This CDR3 has 13 amino acids. The germline gives CDR1 MGHRA, CDR2 YSYEKL. The CDR3 is CASSQVAVHEQCF. DNA of the CDR3: TGCGCCAGCAGCCAAGTGGCAGTCCACGAGCAGTGCTTC.

The DNA of the CDR3 is TGCGCCAGCAGCTGGTCGGACCTCACCTACGAGCAGTACTTC. Amino acids: CASSWSDLTYEQYF. V and J are TRBV5-1 and TRBJ2-7; no firm D call. The CDR3 contains 14 residues. Germline CDR1 reads SGHRS; CDR2 reads YFSETQ. Trimming removed 3 bases from V and 2 bases from J, with 12 bases in between.

The rearrangement uses TRBV2 and TRBJ2-1; no clear D. Germline V gene sequence: CDR1 SNHLY, CDR2 FYNNEI. This CDR3 contains 10 residues. Deletions cut 6 bases from V and 9 bases from J, with 6 bases between. CDR3 coding DNA: TGTGCCAGCAGGGGTATTGAGCAGTTCTTC. Translating gives CASRGIEQFF.

Remarks on this clone: The junction differs from germline at one of its ends, possibly a read error. The chain employs TRBV14 and TRBJ1-2; D gene ambiguous. Germline CDR1 and CDR2: SGHDN and FVKESK. This CDR3 has 15 residues. The chain's CDR3 is CASSQGRWPNYGHTF. The CDR3 DNA reads TGTGCCAGCAGCCAAGGGAGATGGCCTAACTATGGCCACACCTTC.

V gene TRBV28 combines with J gene TRBJ2-5; TRBD2 matches 10 bases. CDR1 is MDHEN and CDR2 is SYDVKM in the germline V gene. V lost 7 bases, J lost 3 bases, and 5 bases stayed unmatched. The CDR3 is made up of 14 amino acids. In DNA, the CDR3 is TGTGCCAGCATTCCCGGGACTAGCGAAGAGACCCAGTACTTC. Encoded protein: CASIPGTSEETQYF.

The chain has TRBV28 and TRBJ2-3; TRBD1 aligns across 11 bases. Germline CDR1 reads MDHEN; CDR2 reads SYDVKM. The CDR3 is made up of 17 amino acids. V lost 2 bases, J lost 5 bases, and 9 bases stayed unmatched. CDR3 residues: CASSLRSGQGAVDTQYF. The CDR3, as DNA: TGTGCCAGCAGTTTACGTTCCGGACAGGGGGCCGTAGATACGCAGTATTTT.

This chain joins TRBV29-1 and TRBJ2-2; D is perhaps TRBD2 (6 bases). V lost 4 bases and J 0 bases, leaving 9 bases between the germline ends. Germline-derived CDR1 and CDR2 are SQVTM and ANQGSEA. The CDR3 runs 14 residues. The CDR3 nucleotides read TGCAGCGTTGTAGGGGACTCGAACACCGGGGAGCTGTTTTTT. Amino acids: CSVVGDSNTGELFF.

The chain recombines TRBV27 with TRBJ2-1, with D uncertain. The germline gives CDR1 MNHEY, CDR2 SMNVEV (reference sequence). V lost 1 base, J lost 3 bases, and 10 bases lay in between. The CDR3 contains 15 residues. CDR3 bases: TGTGCCAGCAGTTTATTTTCTAAGGGCTACAATGAGCAGTTCTTC. Protein product: CASSLFSKGYNEQFF.

The chain uses TRBV28 and TRBJ1-5; TRBD1 might be the D (6 bases). Germline lookup yields CDR1 MDHEN and CDR2 SYDVKM. The CDR3 runs 13 residues. V lost 3 bases and J lost 5, with 8 bases in between. For the CDR3, the DNA is TGTGCCAGCAGTTTCCGGGGGCATCAGCCCCAGCATTTT. This sequence encodes CASSFRGHQPQHF. The full variable domain, completed using reference TRBV28 and TRBJ1-5, is DVKVTQSSRYLVKRTGEKVFLECVQDMDHENMFWYRQDPGLGLRLIYFSYDVKMKEKGDIPEGYSVSREKKERFSLILESASTNQTSMYLCASSFRGHQPQHFGDGTRLSIL.